This T cell receptor (beta chain) was profiled in a study of CD8 T cells in Susac syndrome. Random hexamers were used to reverse transcribe an amount of roughly 0.5 to 1 ug RNA. In TCRdb, the immunoSEQ multiplex PCR reads were re-called with MiXCR into one record per CDR3 protein. The sample has under 150,000 distinct CDR3 sequences, just under 95% seen once. The V gene lost 5 bases and the J gene lost 4 bases, with 8 bases spanning the gap. The CDR3 is 12 amino acids. Per the germline V gene, CDR1 is SGHDN and CDR2 is FVKESK. The receptor comes from a human donor with Susac syndrome. The source material was CD4+ T cells from PBMCs. V is TRBV14 and J is TRBJ2-5; D gene uncertain. The CDR3 DNA sequence: TGTGCCAGCAGCAGCCAGAGAGAGACCCAGTACTTC. Protein product: CASSSQRETQYF. The full variable domain, rest sourced from reference TRBV14 and TRBJ2-5, is EAGVTQFPSHSVIEKGQTVTLRCDPISGHDNLYWYRRVMGKEIKFLLHFVKESKQDESGMPNNRFLAERTGGTYSTLKVQPAELEDSGVYFCASSSQRETQYFGPGTRLLVL.